Presented here are 4 T cell receptor beta chains from one specimen sequenced in a study of CD8+ T cells in alopecia areata. Isolated RNA was reverse transcribed into cDNA used as the sequencing template. Sequenced by immunoSEQ multiplex PCR; TCRdb stores in-frame clones only, minus some. The table has fewer than 250,000 clones, around 43% seen once. Documented treatment: oral pan-JAK inhibitor, 5-10 mg twice daily. The sequences come from CD4+ T cells sorted from blood, collected at roughly week 36, from a patient treated with tofacitinib. All receptors derive from a human donor with alopecia areata.

The J gene is TRBJ2-3, the V gene TRBV6-4, with D unresolved. Trimming stripped 4 bases from V and 6 bases from J, with 11 bases between. This CDR3 comprises 13 residues. Per the germline V gene, CDR1 is MRHNA and CDR2 is SNTAGT. CDR3 in amino acids: CASSGGSRDTQYF. CDR3 sequence (DNA): TGTGCCAGCAGTGGGGGTAGCAGGGATACGCAGTATTTT.

This chain joins TRBV6-1 and TRBJ2-3; D is ambiguous. Germline V gives CDR1 MNHNS, CDR2 SASEGT. V dropped 6 bases and J dropped 3 bases, with 16 bases sitting between them. The length of the CDR3 is 15 residues. The CDR3 sequence is CASSTGPVGTDTQYF. The CDR3 DNA reads TGTGCCAGCAGCACCGGACCGGTGGGGACAGATACGCAGTATTTT.

There are a few counts of this clone. The chain carries TRBV30 and TRBJ1-5; possibly TRBD1 for D (6 bases). Trimming removed 0 bases from V and 11 bases from J, with 17 bases in between. Germline V CDR1 and CDR2: GTSNPN, SVGIG (reference sequence). This CDR3 is built from 14 residues. The CDR3 here is CAWSVSQTTGSQHF. Here the CDR3 DNA reads TGTGCCTGGAGTGTTTCCCAGACTACAGGGTCCCAGCATTTT.

The rearrangement joins TRBV29-1 to TRBJ2-7; tentatively, D is TRBD1 (6 bases). Trimming cost V 5 bases and J 0 bases, with 17 bases left between them. This CDR3 contains 15 residues. Germline CDR1 and CDR2: SQVTM and ANQGSEA. The chain's CDR3 is CSVRPSDRLSYEQYF. DNA for the CDR3: TGCAGCGTTCGACCTTCGGACAGACTCTCCTACGAGCAGTACTTC.